What follows are 14 T cell receptor beta chains derived from one specimen sequenced in a study of T cells expressing NK-cell markers (dated by TCRdb to about 2020). The library was built by means of 5' RACE. Reads for this sample came from an Illumina HiSeq 2000. After the reads were reprocessed by TCRdb, one entry was made per CDR3 protein sequence, with no DNA. The data table for this sample lists 450,000 to 600,000 distinct CDR3 sequences. The biggest ten clones account for less than 4.5% of the sample. The sample was blood T cells: a sorted CD56 or NKG2C T cell subset, CD4+ or CD8+ T cells, or bulk PBMC T cells (not recorded which). The receptors come from a man younger than 35 in good health. Donor details come from another sample of the same person, matched by shared clones.

The chain has TRBV10-3 and TRBJ2-5. This CDR3 spans 14 amino acids. Germline CDR1 is ENHRY and CDR2 is SYGVKD. The CDR3 reads CAISEIGRQETQYF.

The V and J genes are TRBV7-8 and TRBJ1-5; TCRdb returns TRBD1, unconfirmable since there is no DNA. The CDR3 spans 14 residues. In germline, CDR1 is SGHVS, CDR2 FQNEAQ. The CDR3 is CASRPSGENQPQHF. Looking up the rest from reference TRBV7-8 and TRBJ1-5 gives the full variable domain: GAGVSQSPRYKVAKRGQDVALRCDPISGHVSLFWYQQALGQGPEFLTYFQNEAQLDKSGLPSDRFFAERPEGSVSTLKIQRTQQEDSAVYLCASRPSGENQPQHFGDGTRLSIL.

The genes are TRBV3-1 and TRBJ2-6; the D call of TRBD2 rests on TCRdb alone, since no DNA is present to check it. The CDR3 covers 17 residues. CDR1 and CDR2 (germline): LGHDT, YNNKEL (reference sequence). CDR3 sequence reads: CASRPIGSNSGANVLTF.

The J gene is TRBJ2-1, the V gene TRBV20-1. The CDR3 has 13 residues. Germline V gene lookup returns CDR1 DFQATT and CDR2 SNEGSKA (reference sequence). Here the CDR3 reads CSARLLTNNEQFF.

The V gene is TRBV18, the J gene TRBJ1-2; no DNA is available, so the TRBD1 call from TCRdb remains unchecked. In germline, CDR1 is KGHSH, CDR2 LQKENI. This CDR3 contains 13 residues. The CDR3 spells CASSTGQGKGYTF.

This chain uses TRBV5-1 with TRBJ1-6; the D call from TCRdb, TRBD1, cannot be confirmed without DNA. Germline V gene lookup returns CDR1 SGHRS and CDR2 YFSETQ. The CDR3 is made up of 15 amino acids. The CDR3: CASSQVQAGNSPLHF.

The chain employs TRBV15 and TRBJ2-1; TCRdb's D gene call, TRBD1, goes unchecked for lack of DNA. The CDR3 length is 12 residues. The germline V gene encodes CDR1 LNHNV and CDR2 YYDKDF (reference sequence). CDR3 region: CATSRVGTEQFF.

This chain uses TRBV24-1 with TRBJ2-7; no DNA is available, so the TRBD2 call from TCRdb remains unchecked. The CDR3 has 16 amino acids. The germline CDR1 and CDR2 sequences are KGHDR and SFDVKD. CDR3 residues: CATSDRGTSGRYEQYF.

This chain links TRBV20-1 with TRBJ2-7; with no DNA, the TCRdb D assignment of TRBD2 cannot be verified. CDR3 length equals 19 residues. Germline values: CDR1 DFQATT, CDR2 SNEGSKA (reference sequence). The CDR3 sequence: CSARLLPQLAGIKSYEQYF.

This chain uses TRBV5-4 with TRBJ2-1; the TRBD2 assignment by TCRdb is unverifiable without DNA. From germline, CDR1 is SGHNT and CDR2 YYREEE (reference sequence). The CDR3 spans 17 residues. The CDR3 here is CASSPGLAGDVDNEQFF.

The rearrangement links TRBV7-9 to TRBJ2-2; there is no DNA to check the TCRdb D call of TRBD1. This CDR3 contains 15 residues. The germline V gene has CDR1 SEHNR and CDR2 FQNEAQ (reference sequence). The CDR3 here is CASSLESEGTGELFF.

The chain is built from TRBV5-1 and TRBJ2-1; TCRdb proposes TRBD1, but this gene call is untestable without DNA. Germline CDR1 reads SGHRS; CDR2 reads YFSETQ. This CDR3 region has 16 residues. CDR3 amino acids: CASSPPFQSSYNEQFF.

The chain employs TRBV12-3 or TRBV12-4 and TRBJ2-3; TCRdb calls TRBD2, which cannot be checked without DNA. The CDR3 totals 13 residues. Here the CDR3 reads CASRSVGLSTQYF.

This chain connects TRBV20-1 to TRBJ2-3; checking the TCRdb D call of TRBD1 is not possible without DNA. Germline V gene lookup returns CDR1 DFQATT and CDR2 SNEGSKA (reference sequence). This CDR3 contains 13 residues. The CDR3 loop reads CSATGQFTDTQYF.